A selection of T cell receptor beta chains follows, all from one sample in a study of STAT5B mutations in CD4+ large granular lymphocyte leukemia. TCRdb keeps only in-frame clones here, not all; method: immunoSEQ multiplex PCR. This table has about 23,000 clones, 82% appearing once. The sequencing sample was made of CD4+ T cells from blood buffy coats. These receptors came from a human donor in good health. Both conserved end residues are part of each CDR3. A D gene is named only where the DNA matches it firmly. Only part of the rows carry a size: once, few, many, or a class if the clone is expanded.

size	D	J	V	CDR3	DNA
NA	NA	TRBJ2-6	TRBV27	CASSAPYSGANVLTF	TGTGCCAGCAGTGCCCCTTACTCTGGGGCCAACGTCCTGACTTTC
NA	NA	TRBJ1-4	TRBV14	CASSPPGGQNEKLFF	TGTGCCAGCAGCCCTCCAGGTGGCCAGAATGAAAAACTGTTTTTT
NA	NA	TRBJ2-1	TRBV9	CASSSQRKSYNEQFF	TGTGCCAGCAGCTCCCAGAGAAAGTCCTACAATGAGCAGTTCTTC
NA	NA	TRBJ2-7	TRBV14	CASSQDRGPYEQYF	TGTGCCAGCAGCCAAGATCGGGGTCCCTACGAGCAGTACTTC
NA	NA	TRBJ2-1	TRBV14	CASSQDWPYFNEQFF	TGTGCCAGCAGCCAAGATTGGCCCTACTTCAATGAGCAGTTCTTC
NA	NA	TRBJ2-3	TRBV2	CASGRRLRATDTQYF	TGTGCCAGCGGCAGGCGATTGAGGGCGACAGATACGCAGTATTTT
NA	TRBD2	TRBJ2-7	TRBV6-6	CASSYGTSGTYEQYF	TGTGCCAGCAGTTACGGGACTAGCGGGACCTACGAGCAGTACTTC
NA	TRBD1	TRBJ2-7	TRBV5-1	CASSGGTGGPYEQYF	TGCGCCAGCAGCGGGGGGACAGGGGGCCCCTACGAGCAGTACTTC
NA	NA	TRBJ2-3	TRBV11-2	CASSLFGDTQYF	TGTGCCAGCAGCTTATTTGGAGATACGCAGTATTTT
NA	TRBD2	TRBJ2-1	TRBV7-6	CASSLAVGGSSYNEQFF	TGTGCCAGCAGCTTAGCTGTGGGGGGGAGCTCCTACAATGAGCAGTTCTTC
NA	NA	TRBJ2-1	TRBV4-3	CASSRNPNYPYNEQFF	TGCGCCAGCAGCCGCAACCCAAACTACCCCTACAATGAGCAGTTCTTC
NA	NA	TRBJ2-7	TRBV5-1	CASSLGAGSSYEQYF	TGCGCCAGCAGCTTGGGTGCGGGTAGCTCCTACGAGCAGTACTTC
NA	NA	TRBJ2-3	TRBV4-2	CASSSAAPSSTDTQYF	TGTGCCAGCAGCTCAGCCGCCCCTAGCAGCACAGATACGCAGTATTTT
once	TRBD2	TRBJ2-1	TRBV6-6	CASSSLAEPYNEQFF	TGTGCCAGCAGTTCCCTAGCGGAACCTTACAATGAGCAGTTCTTC
NA	TRBD1	TRBJ2-1	TRBV27	CASSLFQGAISEQFF	TGTGCCAGCAGTTTATTTCAGGGGGCGATTAGTGAGCAGTTCTTC
NA	NA	TRBJ2-2	TRBV1	CTSSPRKRGPNTGELFF	TGCACCAGCAGCCCTCGGAAGCGGGGACCGAACACCGGGGAGCTGTTTTTT
once	NA	TRBJ1-3	TRBV6-6	CASRREPPSSNTIYF	TGTGCCAGCAGAAGAGAGCCCCCAAGTTCGAACACCATATATTTT
NA	NA	TRBJ1-1	TRBV28	CASSLMNTEAFF	TGTGCCAGCAGTTTAATGAACACTGAAGCTTTCTTT
few	NA	TRBJ1-5	TRBV19	CASSIPGEQPQHF	TGTGCCAGTAGTATACCGGGGGAGCAGCCCCAGCATTTT
NA	NA	TRBJ2-2	TRBV6-5	CASSYRGYTGELFF	TGTGCCAGCAGTTACAGGGGATACACCGGGGAGCTGTTTTTT
once	NA	TRBJ1-2	TRBV5-4	CASSTGTDNYGYTF	TGTGCCAGCAGCACAGGGACGGACAACTATGGCTACACCTTC
NA	TRBD1	TRBJ1-1	TRBV6-4	CASSDGTVSRPAFF	TGTGCCAGCAGTGACGGGACAGTGAGCCGCCCCGCTTTCTTT
NA	NA	TRBJ2-5	TRBV9	CASTPRDRGETQYF	TGTGCCAGCACCCCCCGTGATCGGGGTGAGACCCAGTACTTC
NA	NA	TRBJ2-2	TRBV7-2	CASSLDWAPPGELFF	TGTGCCAGCAGCCTAGATTGGGCACCCCCGGGGGAGCTGTTTTTT
NA	NA	TRBJ2-2	TRBV25-1	CASSDGHPNTGELFF	TGTGCCAGCAGTGACGGGCACCCGAACACCGGGGAGCTGTTTTTT
NA	TRBD1	TRBJ1-6	TRBV28	CASSLDSGTGASPLHF	TGTGCCAGCAGTTTGGATTCTGGGACAGGGGCTTCACCCCTCCACTTT
NA	TRBD1	TRBJ1-2	TRBV29-1	CSAAGGSQGAVYGYTF	TGCAGCGCTGCCGGGGGTAGTCAGGGGGCCGTCTATGGCTACACCTTC
once	TRBD2	TRBJ2-3	TRBV9	CASSPSGGGRTDTQYF	TGTGCCAGCAGCCCCTCTGGGGGGGGAAGGACAGATACGCAGTATTTT
NA	TRBD1	TRBJ1-5	TRBV28	CASSPPRTGEQLGQPQHF	TGTGCCAGCAGTCCTCCGAGGACAGGGGAACAATTAGGGCAGCCCCAGCATTTT
NA	TRBD1	TRBJ2-1	TRBV5-1	CASSLVGTGAIEQFF	TGCGCCAGCAGCTTGGTTGGGACAGGGGCCATCGAGCAGTTCTTC
few	NA	TRBJ1-2	TRBV28	CASSFLDRELYGYTF	TGTGCCAGCAGTTTCCTTGACAGAGAACTCTATGGCTACACCTTC
few	NA	TRBJ2-2	TRBV19	CASIPSKNTGELFF	TGTGCCAGTATTCCGTCTAAGAACACCGGGGAGCTGTTTTTT
NA	NA	TRBJ2-1	TRBV5-4	CASSQQAMLHNEQFF	TGTGCCAGCAGCCAACAGGCGATGCTGCACAATGAGCAGTTCTTC
NA	NA	TRBJ2-6	TRBV7-2	CASSLGPSSGANVLTF	TGTGCCAGCAGCTTAGGCCCGAGCTCTGGGGCCAACGTCCTGACTTTC
NA	TRBD2	TRBJ2-1	TRBV19	CASSATSGGAHEQFF	TGTGCCAGTAGTGCCACTAGCGGGGGGGCCCATGAGCAGTTCTTC
few	NA	TRBJ2-2	TRBV5-1	CASSQRSTGNTGELFF	TGCGCCAGCAGCCAAAGGTCGACGGGGAACACCGGGGAGCTGTTTTTT
NA	NA	TRBJ2-1	TRBV18	CASSPLLANNEQFF	TGTGCCAGCTCACCACTCCTGGCAAACAATGAGCAGTTCTTC
few	NA	TRBJ1-2	TRBV28	CASSGVGGYTF	TGTGCCAGCAGTGGGGTTGGCGGCTACACCTTC
NA	TRBD2	TRBJ2-1	TRBV27	CASSLSGTSGRDEQFF	TGTGCCAGCAGTTTATCTGGGACTAGCGGGAGGGATGAGCAGTTCTTC
few	NA	TRBJ2-1	TRBV30	CAWSVQDGQFF	TGTGCCTGGAGTGTCCAGGACGGGCAGTTCTTC
NA	NA	TRBJ1-2	TRBV30	CAWRGDARVGGYTF	TGTGCCTGGAGAGGGGATGCCAGGGTCGGTGGCTACACCTTC
NA	NA	TRBJ2-5	TRBV21-1	CARDGEREFQYF	TGTGCGCGAGACGGGGAGCGAGAATTCCAGTACTTC
NA	TRBD2	TRBJ2-1	TRBV28	CASTLAGFSYNEQFF	TGTGCCAGCACCTTAGCGGGATTCTCCTACAATGAGCAGTTCTTC
NA	TRBD1	TRBJ1-3	TRBV7-9	CASSEAGTGAGNTIYF	TGTGCCAGCAGCGAAGCCGGGACAGGGGCTGGAAACACCATATATTTT
NA	TRBD1	TRBJ2-7	TRBV7-2	CASSPGQAGREQYF	TGTGCCAGCAGCCCAGGACAGGCCGGACGGGAGCAGTACTTC
NA	TRBD1	TRBJ1-5	TRBV5-1	CASSLAGQAFQPQHF	TGCGCCAGCAGCTTGGCAGGACAGGCTTTCCAGCCCCAGCATTTT
NA	TRBD1	TRBJ1-2	TRBV4-2	CASRQPGQGYGYTF	TGTGCCAGCAGGCAACCGGGACAGGGTTATGGCTACACCTTC
NA	NA	TRBJ1-2	TRBV28	CASSRGGGGYGYTF	TGTGCCAGCTCACGAGGGGGAGGCGGCTATGGCTACACCTTC
NA	TRBD2	TRBJ2-3	TRBV7-2	CASSLGSGGWDTQYF	TGTGCCAGCAGCTTAGGGAGCGGGGGGTGGGATACGCAGTATTTT